These 18 T cell receptor beta chains came from one sample sequenced in a study of Ad26.COV2.S vaccination and SARS-CoV-2 variants (TCRdb year 2021). The treatment or condition label, as the study defines it: approximately 18 received Ad26.COV2.S at low or high dose, single or two shots; about 5 received placebo; per-sample allocation not given. Repertoires of vaccine and placebo recipients were sequenced from samples taken on day 63 after the first injection. Libraries were built with the immunoSEQ multiplex PCR assay. TCRdb limited this immuneACCESS table to in-frame rearrangements with V and J called. A share of clones is missing; checked studies link under half to unresolved V genes, and the rest is unexplained. This sample comprises 300,000 to 400,000 clones, less than 90% of them detected only once. About 10% of the sample belongs to the ten largest clones. The sample consisted of peripheral blood, taken in a trial of Ad26.COV2.S vaccine versus placebo. These receptor sequences come from a person between 18 and 65 years old who received the Ad26.COV2.S COVID-19 vaccine or a placebo.

The chain employs TRBV14 and TRBJ2-7; D unclear. Germline values: CDR1 SGHDN, CDR2 FVKESK. The CDR3 spans 12 residues. V was trimmed by 6 bases and J by 0 bases, leaving 6 bases between them. The CDR3 nucleotides are TGTGCCAGCAGTGGCAGCTCCTACGAGCAGTACTTC. It is translated as CASSGSSYEQYF.

The CDR3 sequence: CASSSTLAGAPGELFF. The CDR3 nucleotides read TGCGCCAGCAGCTCCACCTTAGCGGGAGCCCCCGGGGAGCTGTTTTTT. The chain recombines TRBV5-1 with TRBJ2-2; 9 bases map to TRBD2. This CDR3 is 16 amino acids long. The germline V gene encodes CDR1 SGHRS and CDR2 YFSETQ. The ends lost 3 bases at V and 6 bases at J; junction bases unmatched: 9.

The V and J genes are TRBV4-3 and TRBJ2-1; TRBD2 might be the D (5 bases). The CDR3 totals 16 residues. V was trimmed by 0 bases and J by 0 bases, leaving 9 bases between them. CDR1 and CDR2 from the germline V gene are LGHNA and YSLEER. The CDR3 DNA follows: TGCGCCAGCAGCCAAGACCCCGGGAACTCCTACAATGAGCAGTTCTTC. Encoded protein: CASSQDPGNSYNEQFF.

This clone came up a few times. This chain connects TRBV9 to TRBJ1-2; D is possibly TRBD1 (6 bases). The V and J ends lost 0 bases and 4 bases respectively, with 13 bases between them. The CDR3 extends over 15 amino acids. The V gene's germline CDR1 is SGDLS and CDR2 YYNGEE. The CDR3 nucleotides are TGTGCCAGCAGCGTAGAGACAGGACAGATCTATGGCTACACCTTC. Translation gives CASSVETGQIYGYTF. Based on the CDR3 plus reference TRBV9 and TRBJ1-2, the full variable domain is DSGVTQTPKHLITATGQRVTLRCSPRSGDLSVYWYQQSLDQGLQFLIQYYNGEERAKGNILERFSAQQFPDLHSELNLSSLELGDSALYFCASSVETGQIYGYTFGSGTRLTVV.

V and J are TRBV7-8 and TRBJ2-5; D gene ambiguous. Germline CDR1 and CDR2: SGHVS and FQNEAQ. V dropped 4 bases and J dropped 5 bases, with 14 bases sitting between them. CDR3 size: 14 residues. This CDR3 reads CASSSEHSRETQYF. The CDR3 DNA is TGTGCCAGCAGCTCCGAGCACTCCCGCGAGACCCAGTACTTC.

The CDR3 region has the DNA TGTGCCAGTGGGGCTCAGCCCCAGCATTTT. This encodes CASGAQPQHF. The rearrangement joins TRBV28 to TRBJ1-5, with TRBD1 as a possible D gene (5 bases). V gave up 9 bases and J gave up 6 bases, with 6 bases separating them. The CDR3 is made up of 10 amino acids. Germline V lookup: CDR1 MDHEN, CDR2 SYDVKM.

The chain recombines TRBV7-6 with TRBJ1-5; D gene unclear. Germline V gene sequence: CDR1 SGHVS, CDR2 FNYEAQ. This CDR3 has 13 amino acids. The V gene lost 1 base and the J gene lost 7 bases, with 8 bases spanning the gap. Here the CDR3 DNA reads TGTGCCAGCAGCTTAGGGGGATGGCAGCCCCAGCATTTT. Translated, it gives CASSLGGWQPQHF.

The chain uses TRBV18 and TRBJ1-2, with D tentatively TRBD1 (6 bases). Germline V lookup: CDR1 KGHSH, CDR2 LQKENI. V lost 0 bases to trimming and J lost 6 bases, with 11 bases between them. The CDR3 loop spans 14 amino acids. CDR3 loop: CASSPPYREDGYTF. CDR3 DNA: TGTGCCAGCTCACCACCGTACAGGGAGGATGGCTACACCTTC.

DNA for the CDR3: TGTGCCAGCAGCCAGGGTAACGGCGAGCTGTTTTTT. Translated, it gives CASSQGNGELFF. The chain employs TRBV5-6 and TRBJ2-2; a weak D match, TRBD1 (5 bases). Germline-derived CDR1 and CDR2 are SGHDT and YYEEEE. This CDR3 region has 12 residues. V was pared by 4 bases and J by 11 bases, with 12 bases between.

This rearrangement joins TRBV10-3 to TRBJ2-6; TRBD1 matches at 8 bases. CDR3 size: 14 residues. CDR1 is ENHRY and CDR2 is SYGVKD in the germline V gene. The V and J ends lost 6 bases and 3 bases, in that order; junction bases with no gene match: 1. The DNA of the CDR3 is TGTGCCATCAGGGACAGGGATGGGGCCAACGTCCTGACTTTC. Translating it yields CAIRDRDGANVLTF.

The V gene is TRBV2, the J gene TRBJ2-3, with D tentatively TRBD2 (6 bases). Germline loops: CDR1 SNHLY, CDR2 FYNNEI. The CDR3 sequence is 18 residues long. Trimming stripped 1 base from V and 0 bases from J, with 17 bases between. The CDR3 nucleotides read TGTGCCAGCAGTGAAGGATTGGGGGGAGCGTCTAGCACAGATACGCAGTATTTT. It is translated as CASSEGLGGASSTDTQYF.

The chain couples TRBV7-8 to TRBJ2-1, with TRBD2 matching 9 bases. Germline CDR1 is SGHVS and CDR2 is FQNEAQ. Losses at the gene ends were 5 bases for V and 7 bases for J; bases not matched to a gene: 12. The CDR3 has 16 amino acids. CDR3 residues: CASSHPGSGGPNEQFF. In DNA form, the CDR3 reads TGTGCCAGCAGCCACCCGGGTAGCGGGGGACCTAATGAGCAGTTCTTC.

In its sample, this clone was seen many times. The chain has TRBV14 and TRBJ2-7; maybe TRBD1 (5 bases). V shed 0 bases and J shed 2 bases, with 14 bases lying between them. The CDR3 consists of 16 residues. Germline V gives CDR1 SGHDN, CDR2 FVKESK. Written as DNA, the CDR3 is TGTGCCAGCAGCCAAGAAAGATTCGGACAAACCTACGAGCAGTACTTC. Its translation is CASSQERFGQTYEQYF.

V usage is TRBV19 and J usage is TRBJ2-2, with TRBD1 as a possible D gene (5 bases). In germline, CDR1 is LNHDA, CDR2 SQIVND (reference sequence). V dropped 4 bases and J dropped 4 bases, with 13 bases sitting between them. The CDR3 is 15 residues long. The CDR3 loop is CASSTAADSTGELFF. In nucleotides, the CDR3 is TGTGCCAGTAGTACCGCCGCCGACAGCACCGGGGAGCTGTTTTTT.

V is TRBV3-1 (or the pseudogene TRBV3-2) and J is TRBJ2-3; D gene ambiguous. From germline, CDR1 is LGHDT and CDR2 YNNKEL (reference sequence). The CDR3 is 17 amino acids. Trimming took off 4 bases at V and 0 bases at J, with 17 bases between the two ends. CDR3 sequence reads: CASSPEPNWLSTDTQYF. The CDR3, as DNA: TGTGCCAGCAGCCCCGAGCCGAACTGGCTAAGCACAGATACGCAGTATTTT.

This rearrangement joins TRBV29-1 to TRBJ1-2, with 9 bases fitting TRBD1. Germline V gene lookup returns CDR1 SQVTM and CDR2 ANQGSEA. CDR3 length equals 14 residues. V lost 2 bases and J lost 4; bases outside the gene matches: 5. Here the CDR3 reads CSVETGQGSYGYTF. The CDR3 DNA sequence: TGCAGCGTTGAAACAGGACAGGGGAGCTATGGCTACACCTTC.

This rearrangement joins TRBV7-9 to TRBJ1-4, with D maybe TRBD1 (6 bases). The CDR3 is made up of 15 amino acids. Germline V CDR1 and CDR2: SEHNR, FQNEAQ (reference sequence). V was cut by 5 bases and J by 2 bases, with 12 bases left in between. CDR3 region: CASSTTGFTNEKLFF. For the CDR3, the DNA is TGTGCCAGCAGCACCACAGGGTTTACTAATGAAAAACTGTTTTTT.

This clone was counted a few times. The CDR3 DNA reads as TGTGCCAGCAGCTACACACAGGGGGTAAACACTGAAGCTTTCTTT. Translated: CASSYTQGVNTEAFF. The chain recombines TRBV9 with TRBJ1-1, with 8 positions matching TRBD1. This CDR3 comprises 15 residues. The junction had 7 bases not matched to a gene; V was cut back by 4 bases and J by 2 bases. Germline V gene sequence: CDR1 SGDLS, CDR2 YYNGEE.